These 26 T cell receptor beta chains were sequenced from one sample in a study of regulatory T cells in long-lasting Graves disease. Relying on iRepertoire HTBI primers and Arm-PCR of CDR3 regions, the team built TCR beta libraries. TCRdb re-analysed the multiplex PCR reads in MiXCR, keeping a single row per CDR3 protein. The table records roughly 420,000 distinct CDR3 sequences, roughly 15% of them present only once. Time point given: newly diagnosed GD, antithyroid drugs for less than 3 months. There was RNA extracted from PBMCs, and the TCR library was made from it. These sequences were also reported in another study, on T cells in Graves' hyperthyroidism and ophthalmopathy.

The sample was peripheral blood mononuclear cells (PBMCs), taken at new diagnosis, from a patient treated with antithyroid drugs. Source of these receptors: a woman between 25 and 40 years old with Graves disease.

The sample holds many counts of this clonotype. This chain joins TRBV20-1 and TRBJ2-1; tentatively, D is TRBD2 (6 bases). CDR1 DFQATT and CDR2 SNEGSKA come from the germline V gene (reference sequence). V gave up 4 bases and J gave up 4 bases, with 11 bases separating them. CDR3 length: 13 amino acids. CDR3 residues: CSATGSGYNEQFF. CDR3 DNA sequence: TGCAGTGCTACCGGGAGTGGGTACAATGAGCAGTTCTTC.

The chain uses TRBV28 and TRBJ2-7, with 10 bases identical to TRBD1. The CDR3 extends over 15 amino acids. V lost 10 bases to trimming and J lost 5 bases; unmatched junction nucleotides: 14. Germline V CDR1 and CDR2: MDHEN, SYDVKM. CDR3 sequence reads: CAIITGTGVKHEQYF. As DNA, the CDR3 is TGTGCCATAATAACCGGGACAGGGGTTAAGCACGAGCAGTACTTC.

V and J are TRBV7-8 and TRBJ2-1; D is possibly TRBD2 (6 bases). V lost 7 bases and J lost 0, with 22 bases in between. The CDR3 totals 18 residues. CDR1 is SGHVS and CDR2 is FQNEAQ in the germline V gene. The CDR3 DNA sequence: TGTGCCAGCACCCCGTTTTCTATGTCGGGAGACTCCTACAATGAGCAGTTCTTC. As protein: CASTPFSMSGDSYNEQFF. The entire variable domain, with the rest obtained from reference TRBV7-8 and TRBJ2-1, is as follows: GAGVSQSPRYKVAKRGQDVALRCDPISGHVSLFWYQQALGQGPEFLTYFQNEAQLDKSGLPSDRFFAERPEGSVSTLKIQRTQQEDSAVYLCASTPFSMSGDSYNEQFFGPGTRLTVL.

Concerning this clonotype itself: This may be a read error, as it is one base from a much larger clone. This chain uses TRBV20-1 with TRBJ2-7, with D perhaps TRBD2 (7 bases). The length of the CDR3 is 11 residues. CDR1 and CDR2 from the germline V gene are DFQATT and SNEGSKA (reference sequence). The CDR3 is CSAHRDYEQCF. The CDR3 DNA follows: TGCAGTGCTCACAGGGACTACGAGCAGTGCTTC.

Only a few counts were recorded for this clonotype. The rearrangement uses TRBV24-1 and TRBJ2-1, with 12 bases fitting TRBD2. Trimming took 3 bases from V and 5 from J; bases not matched to a gene: 4. This CDR3 spans 16 amino acids. Germline V gene data show CDR1 as KGHDR and CDR2 as SFDVKD. DNA of the CDR3: TGTGCCACCAGTGATCCTAGCGGGAGGGCCCACAATGAGCAGTTCTTC. Translation: CATSDPSGRAHNEQFF.

The chain employs TRBV25-1 and TRBJ2-1; 8 positions match TRBD1. The J call may be mistaken, given a closer DNA end match to TRBJ2-7. CDR1 and CDR2 from the germline V gene are MGHDK and SYGVNS. The CDR3 loop spans 14 amino acids. Here the CDR3 reads CASDRGQEISEQYF. The CDR3 DNA reads TGTGCCAGCGACCGGGGACAGGAGATCTCCGAGCAGTACTTC.

This clonotype has a handful of counts. The chain uses TRBV12-3 or TRBV12-4 and TRBJ2-3; possible D gene TRBD2, 6 bases. The CDR3 is 15 residues long. V was trimmed by 1 base and J by 1 base, leaving 9 bases between them. CDR3 sequence (DNA): TGTGCCAGCAGTTTAGATTCTAGCGGCACAGATACGCAGTATTTT. Translating it yields CASSLDSSGTDTQYF.

This clonotype was seen repeatedly, ten times or more. The genes are TRBV5-4 and TRBJ1-5, with a possible D match to TRBD1 (5 bases). V lost 4 bases to trimming and J lost 5 bases, with 10 bases between them. This CDR3 spans 13 amino acids. Germline CDR1 and CDR2: SGHNT and YYREEE (reference sequence). CDR3 region: CASSRDLDQPQHF. The DNA of the CDR3 is TGTGCCAGCAGCAGGGACCTTGATCAGCCCCAGCATTTT.

In its sample, this clonotype was seen many times. The V and J genes are TRBV20-1 and TRBJ1-5; 7 bases align to TRBD1. Unmatched junction bases numbered 8, after V lost 5 bases and J lost 4 bases. Per germline, CDR1 DFQATT and CDR2 SNEGSKA (reference sequence). The length of the CDR3 is 14 residues. This chain's CDR3 is CSALGETGNQPQHF. The CDR3 DNA is TGCAGTGCTTTGGGCGAGACAGGGAATCAGCCCCAGCATTTT.

Notes on this clonotype: A much larger clone sits a single nucleotide away, making a read error possible. This chain links TRBV6-1 with TRBJ2-7; TRBD2 is a possible D gene (6 bases). Deletions cut 8 bases from V and 2 bases from J, with 16 bases between. The V gene's germline CDR1 is MNHNS and CDR2 SASEGT. The CDR3 length is 14 residues. CDR3 coding DNA: TGTGCCAGCGCACGGGACTGGGAACCCTACGAGCAGTACTTC. It encodes CASARDWEPYEQYF.

This clonotype was detected many times. The V gene is TRBV12-3 or TRBV12-4, the J gene TRBJ1-1, with 8 bases aligning to TRBD1. The CDR3 totals 14 residues. With V trimmed by 4 bases and J by 4 bases, 5 bases remained unmatched. CDR3 sequence reads: CASSSGQAITEAFF. CDR3 in DNA: TGTGCCAGCAGTTCGGGACAGGCGATCACTGAAGCTTTCTTT.

This clonotype was detected ten times or more. The chain combines TRBV6-1 with TRBJ2-3; 8 positions match TRBD2. The CDR3 has 14 amino acids. Looked up from germline, CDR1 is MNHNS and CDR2 is SASEGT. Trimming at V came to 5 bases and at J to 3 bases, leaving 4 bases not matched to a gene. CDR3 in DNA: TGTGCCAGCAGTAGCGGGAGAGAAACAGATACGCAGTATTTT. It translates to CASSSGRETDTQYF.

The rearrangement joins TRBV20-1 to TRBJ2-3; 9 bases match TRBD2. The J call may be faulty, since TRBJ2-7 better matches the DNA end. From germline, CDR1 is DFQATT and CDR2 SNEGSKA (reference sequence). This CDR3 comprises 16 residues. The CDR3 loop reads CSARDGREGLSYEQYF. DNA for the CDR3: TGCAGTGCTAGAGATGGGCGGGAGGGCCTCTCCTACGAGCAGTACTTC.

The chain uses TRBV20-1 and TRBJ2-2; 8 bases line up with TRBD2. CDR1 DFQATT and CDR2 SNEGSKA come from the germline V gene (reference sequence). Germline trimming cut 4 bases from V and 1 base from J; bases unmatched to any gene: 5. The CDR3 consists of 15 residues. The CDR3 DNA reads TGCAGTGCTAATCCGGGACTAGTGAACACCGGGGAGCTGTTTTTT. Translated, it gives CSANPGLVNTGELFF.

The chain combines TRBV20-1 with TRBJ2-3; 7 nucleotides match TRBD1. Trimming at V came to 7 bases and at J to 1 base, leaving 5 bases not matched to a gene. The V gene's germline CDR1 is DFQATT and CDR2 SNEGSKA (reference sequence). The CDR3 covers 13 residues. CDR3 in amino acids: CSGRGLGTDTQYF. The CDR3 DNA reads as TGCAGTGGTAGGGGGCTAGGCACAGATACGCAGTATTTT.

This clonotype has ten or more counts. This chain links TRBV3-1 with TRBJ2-3; 8 nucleotides line up with TRBD2. The germline V gene has CDR1 LGHDT and CDR2 YNNKEL (reference sequence). This CDR3 region has 13 residues. The V and J ends lost 6 bases and 4 bases, in that order; junction bases with no gene match: 3. The CDR3 here is CASRQTSADTQYF. The CDR3, as DNA: TGTGCCAGCAGGCAGACTAGCGCAGATACGCAGTATTTT.

This clonotype has at least ten counts. The J gene is TRBJ2-1, the V gene TRBV5-1; either TRBD1 or TRBD2 may fit D (5 bases each). V lost 2 bases to trimming and J lost 10 bases, with 13 bases between them. CDR3 size: 13 residues. Germline CDR1 reads SGHRS; CDR2 reads YFSETQ. As DNA, the CDR3 is TGCGCCAGCAGCTTCCGGGGCAGGCAAGAGCAGTTCTTC. It specifies CASSFRGRQEQFF.

The chain carries TRBV20-1 and TRBJ2-2; TRBD2 matches 11 bases. Germline CDR1 and CDR2: DFQATT and SNEGSKA (reference sequence). The CDR3 is 15 residues long. With V trimmed by 0 bases and J by 3 bases, 0 bases remained unmatched. The CDR3 spells CSARELAGDTGELFF. The CDR3 DNA reads TGCAGTGCTAGAGAACTAGCGGGAGACACCGGGGAGCTGTTTTTT.

This clonotype was recorded many times. The chain combines TRBV20-1 with TRBJ1-2; D is possibly TRBD1 (5 bases). V lost 0 bases to trimming and J lost 2 bases, with 13 bases between them. There are 15 residues in the CDR3. Germline CDR1 and CDR2: DFQATT and SNEGSKA (reference sequence). The CDR3 DNA reads TGCAGTGCTAGAGATCCTGGGGACCGAAACTATGGCTACACCTTC. Protein sequence: CSARDPGDRNYGYTF.

The rearrangement joins TRBV5-6 to TRBJ1-5; D is uncertain. This CDR3 comprises 14 residues. V was trimmed by 1 base and J by 5 bases, leaving 10 bases between them. In germline, CDR1 is SGHDT, CDR2 YYEEEE. The DNA of the CDR3 is TGTGCCAGCAGCTTGTGGAACATGGATCAGCCCCAGCATTTT. Translation: CASSLWNMDQPQHF.

In its sample, this clonotype was seen many times. The chain carries TRBV29-1 and TRBJ1-1; 7 bases agree with TRBD1. The CDR3 has 15 residues. The V gene's germline CDR1 is SQVTM and CDR2 ANQGSEA. The trim removed 3 bases at V and 5 bases at J, leaving 12 bases unmatched. In nucleotides, the CDR3 is TGCAGCGTTGACCGAGGGGGCATGGGGTGGACTGAAGCTTTCTTT. This codes for CSVDRGGMGWTEAFF.

This clonotype was observed a few times. V is TRBV28 and J is TRBJ1-5, with D unresolved. Germline V gene data show CDR1 as MDHEN and CDR2 as SYDVKM. The CDR3 loop spans 15 amino acids. V dropped 6 bases and J dropped 0 bases, with 12 bases sitting between them. This CDR3 reads CASRPQLYSNQPQHF. The CDR3 DNA reads as TGTGCCAGCAGACCACAGCTCTATAGCAATCAGCCCCAGCATTTT.

The table lists this clonotype with many counts. This sequence joins TRBV20-1 and TRBJ1-2; D might be TRBD1 (5 bases). CDR1 and CDR2 from the germline V gene are DFQATT and SNEGSKA (reference sequence). V was shortened by 0 bases and J by 0 bases, with 14 bases between the two germline ends. The CDR3 is made up of 16 amino acids. The CDR3 protein is CSARDRGDTANYGYTF. The CDR3 coding sequence is TGCAGTGCTAGAGATCGGGGGGATACAGCTAACTATGGCTACACCTTC.

The genes are TRBV28 and TRBJ1-3; 7 bases match TRBD1. This CDR3 has 18 residues. Germline CDR1 reads MDHEN; CDR2 reads SYDVKM. V lost 5 bases, J lost 2 bases, and 15 bases stayed unmatched. The CDR3 DNA reads TGTGCCAGCAGTACCGCGGACAGGACAAGCGGGACTGGAAACACCATATATTTT. Its protein is CASSTADRTSGTGNTIYF. Variable domain in full (rest from reference TRBV28 and TRBJ1-3): DVKVTQSSRYLVKRTGEKVFLECVQDMDHENMFWYRQDPGLGLRLIYFSYDVKMKEKGDIPEGYSVSREKKERFSLILESASTNQTSMYLCASSTADRTSGTGNTIYFGEGSWLTVV.

This clonotype was found many times. The chain employs TRBV28 and TRBJ1-1, with a weak D call TRBD1 (5 bases). Germline V gene lookup returns CDR1 MDHEN and CDR2 SYDVKM. CDR3 size: 11 residues. Trimming removed 8 bases at V and 11 bases at J, with 15 bases between. The CDR3 DNA follows: TGTGCCAGCCGCCGAGGGGTTAGGGCTTTCTTT. It specifies CASRRGVRAFF.

This clonotype was counted a few times. V and J are TRBV4-1 and TRBJ1-1; D gene unclear. CDR1 and CDR2 from the germline V gene are MGHRA and YSYEKL. V lost 1 base, J lost 10 bases, and 10 bases lay in between. This CDR3 contains 12 residues. This CDR3 is CASSQGVAGAFF. DNA for the CDR3: TGCGCCAGCAGCCAAGGGGTGGCGGGAGCTTTCTTT.